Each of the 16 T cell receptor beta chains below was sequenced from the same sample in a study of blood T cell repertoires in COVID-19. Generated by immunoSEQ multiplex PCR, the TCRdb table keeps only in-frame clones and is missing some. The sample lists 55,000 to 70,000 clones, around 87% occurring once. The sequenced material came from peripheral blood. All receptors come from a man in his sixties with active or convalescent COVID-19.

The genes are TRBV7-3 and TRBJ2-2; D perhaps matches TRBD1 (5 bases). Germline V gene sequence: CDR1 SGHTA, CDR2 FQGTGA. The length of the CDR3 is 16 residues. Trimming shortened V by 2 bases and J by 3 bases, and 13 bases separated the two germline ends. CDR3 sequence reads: CASSLYAGLDTGELFF. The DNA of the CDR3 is TGTGCCAGCAGCTTATACGCAGGGTTGGACACCGGGGAGCTGTTTTTT.

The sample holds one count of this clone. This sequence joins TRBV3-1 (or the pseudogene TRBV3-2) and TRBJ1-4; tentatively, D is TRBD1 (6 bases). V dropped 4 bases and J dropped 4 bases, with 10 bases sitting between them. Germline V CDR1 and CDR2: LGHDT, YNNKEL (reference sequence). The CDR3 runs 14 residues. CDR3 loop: CASSLRDNNEKLFF. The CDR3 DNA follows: TGTGCCAGCAGCCTAAGGGACAATAATGAAAAACTGTTTTTT.

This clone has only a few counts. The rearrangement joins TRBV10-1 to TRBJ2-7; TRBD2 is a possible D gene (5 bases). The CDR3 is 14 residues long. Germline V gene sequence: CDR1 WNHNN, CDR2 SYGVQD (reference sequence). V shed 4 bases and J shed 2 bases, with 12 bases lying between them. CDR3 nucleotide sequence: TGCGCCAGCAGTGTTACTAGTACCCCCTACGAGCAGTACTTC. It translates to CASSVTSTPYEQYF.

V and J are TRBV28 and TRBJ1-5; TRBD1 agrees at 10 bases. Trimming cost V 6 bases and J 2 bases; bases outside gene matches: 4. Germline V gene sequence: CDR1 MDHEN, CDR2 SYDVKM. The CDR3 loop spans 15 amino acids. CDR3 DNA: TGTGCCAGCAGGGTGACAGGGGGCGGCAATCAGCCCCAGCATTTT. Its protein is CASRVTGGGNQPQHF.

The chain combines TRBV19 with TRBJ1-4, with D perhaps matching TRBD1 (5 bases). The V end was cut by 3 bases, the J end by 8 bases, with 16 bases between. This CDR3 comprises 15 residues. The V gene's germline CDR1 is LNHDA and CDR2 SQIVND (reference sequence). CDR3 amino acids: CASSMEPGREEKLFF. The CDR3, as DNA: TGTGCCAGTAGTATGGAGCCAGGGAGGGAAGAAAAACTGTTTTTT.

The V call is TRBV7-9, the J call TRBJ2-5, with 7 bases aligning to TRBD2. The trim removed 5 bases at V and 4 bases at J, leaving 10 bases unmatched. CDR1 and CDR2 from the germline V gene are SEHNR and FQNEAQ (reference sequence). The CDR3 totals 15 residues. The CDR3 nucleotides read TGTGCCAGCAGCCCCCGTCTGGGGGGGTCAGAGACCCAGTACTTC. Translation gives CASSPRLGGSETQYF.

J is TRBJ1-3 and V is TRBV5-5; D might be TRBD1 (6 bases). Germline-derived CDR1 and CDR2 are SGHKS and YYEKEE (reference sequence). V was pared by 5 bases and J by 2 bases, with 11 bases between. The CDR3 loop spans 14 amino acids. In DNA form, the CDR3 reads TGTGCCAGCAGTTCTACAGGGACTGGAAACACCATATATTTT. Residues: CASSSTGTGNTIYF.

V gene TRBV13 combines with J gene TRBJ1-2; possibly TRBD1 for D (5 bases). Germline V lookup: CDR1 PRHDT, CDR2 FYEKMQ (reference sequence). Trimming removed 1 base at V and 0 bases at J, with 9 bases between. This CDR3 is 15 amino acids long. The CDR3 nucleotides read TGTGCCAGCAGCTTAGAGGACACCGCTAACTATGGCTACACCTTC. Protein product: CASSLEDTANYGYTF.

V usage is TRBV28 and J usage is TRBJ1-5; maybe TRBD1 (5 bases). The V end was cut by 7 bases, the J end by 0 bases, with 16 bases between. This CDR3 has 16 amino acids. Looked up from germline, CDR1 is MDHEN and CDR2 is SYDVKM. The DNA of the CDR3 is TGTGCCAGCATCCCCGGCGGGGCTTATAGCAATCAGCCCCAGCATTTT. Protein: CASIPGGAYSNQPQHF.

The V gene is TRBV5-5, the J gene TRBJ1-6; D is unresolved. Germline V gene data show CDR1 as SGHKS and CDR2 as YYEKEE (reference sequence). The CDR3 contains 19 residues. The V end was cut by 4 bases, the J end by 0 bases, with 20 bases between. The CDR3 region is CASSTARVVGSSYNSPLHF. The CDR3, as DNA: TGTGCCAGCAGCACCGCTCGAGTGGTTGGTAGCTCCTATAATTCACCCCTCCACTTT. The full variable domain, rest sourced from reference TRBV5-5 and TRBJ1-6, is DAGVTQSPTHLIKTRGQQVTLRCSPISGHKSVSWYQQVLGQGPQFIFQYYEKEERGRGNFPDRFSARQFPNYSSELNVNALLLGDSALYLCASSTARVVGSSYNSPLHFGNGTRLTVT.

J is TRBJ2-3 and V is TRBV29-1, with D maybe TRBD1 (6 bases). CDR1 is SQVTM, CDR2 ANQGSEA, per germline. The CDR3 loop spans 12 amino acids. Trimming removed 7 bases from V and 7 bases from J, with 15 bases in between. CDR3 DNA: TGCAGCGCGTTGAAAGGGGGAAATACGCAGTATTTT. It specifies CSALKGGNTQYF.

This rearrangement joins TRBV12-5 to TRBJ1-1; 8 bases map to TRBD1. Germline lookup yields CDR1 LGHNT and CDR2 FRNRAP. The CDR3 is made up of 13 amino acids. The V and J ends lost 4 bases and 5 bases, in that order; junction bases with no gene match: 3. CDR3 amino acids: CASGYTGGTEAFF. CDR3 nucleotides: TGTGCTAGTGGTTACACAGGGGGAACTGAAGCTTTCTTT.

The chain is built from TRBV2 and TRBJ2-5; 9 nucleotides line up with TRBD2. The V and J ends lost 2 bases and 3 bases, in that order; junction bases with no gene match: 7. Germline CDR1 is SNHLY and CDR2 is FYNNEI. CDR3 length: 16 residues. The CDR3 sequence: CASSERASGIKETQYF. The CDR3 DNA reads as TGTGCCAGCAGTGAACGGGCTAGCGGGATAAAAGAGACCCAGTACTTC.

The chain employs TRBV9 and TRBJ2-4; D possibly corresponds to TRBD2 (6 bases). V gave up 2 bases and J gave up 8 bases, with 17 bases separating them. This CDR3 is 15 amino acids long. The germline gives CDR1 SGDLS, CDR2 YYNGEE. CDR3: CASSVLAGWWDIQYF. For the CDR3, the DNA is TGTGCCAGCAGCGTCCTGGCGGGATGGTGGGACATTCAGTACTTC. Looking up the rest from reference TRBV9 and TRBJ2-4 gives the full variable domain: DSGVTQTPKHLITATGQRVTLRCSPRSGDLSVYWYQQSLDQGLQFLIQYYNGEERAKGNILERFSAQQFPDLHSELNLSSLELGDSALYFCASSVLAGWWDIQYFGAGTRLSVL.

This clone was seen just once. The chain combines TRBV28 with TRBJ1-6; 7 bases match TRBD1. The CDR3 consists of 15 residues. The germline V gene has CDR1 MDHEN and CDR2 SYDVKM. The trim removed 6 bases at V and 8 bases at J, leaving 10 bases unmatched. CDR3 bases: TGTGCCAGCAGGTTCTCCACAGGGGAGTATTCACCCCTCCACTTT. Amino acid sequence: CASRFSTGEYSPLHF.

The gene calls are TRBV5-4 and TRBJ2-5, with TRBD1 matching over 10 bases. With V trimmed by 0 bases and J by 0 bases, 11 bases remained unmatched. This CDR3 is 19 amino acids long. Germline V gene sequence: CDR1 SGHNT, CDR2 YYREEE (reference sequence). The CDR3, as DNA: TGTGCCAGCAGCTTGGGCCTGACAGGGGGCAACTCGTACCAAGAGACCCAGTACTTC. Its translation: CASSLGLTGGNSYQETQYF.